The sequence of this T cell receptor beta chain was determined in a study of neurological immune-mediated disorders (dated by TCRdb to the late 2010s). Notes on the research overall: Using UMI-based sequencing, the study compared peripheral blood TCR-beta repertoires from patients with HTLV-I-associated myelopathy (HAM/TSP), patients with multiple sclerosis, and healthy controls. Longitudinal samples, technical triplicates and paired sorted CD4+ and CD8+ T-cell subsets, alongside PBMC samples, were included among the 106 TCR-beta libraries. Of the approximately 70 subjects in the cohort, about 14 were HAM/TSP patients, around 35 were multiple sclerosis patients, and roughly 20 were healthy controls.

TCR libraries for sorted subsets were made from 1 million sorted CD4+ or CD8+ T cells. Peripheral blood was subjected to Ficoll-Hypaque density gradient centrifugation to isolate PBMCs, which were then cryopreserved in liquid nitrogen. Paired sorted CD4+ and CD8+ subsets came from healthy controls, HAM/TSP patients and MS patients. The CDR3, cysteine through phenylalanine, is 17 amino acids long. Only the CDR3 DNA stays, 51 bases, in frame from base 1. CDR1 is given as SGHDT and CDR2 as YYEEEE, both from the germline V gene. Trimming at the junction amounts to 2 bases on V and 4 bases on J, and the germline ends lie 19 bases apart. cDNA synthesis used template-switch 5'RACE with a primer carrying a 10-nucleotide random unique molecular identifier tagging each TCR transcript. Every sequencing run yielded over 190 million TCR-beta sequences covering 15-18 subjects. The RNeasy kit was used for extraction of total RNA. The KAPA Real-time Library Amplification kit was used to amplify TCR-beta VDJ regions with primers targeting the TCR constant region and the 5'RACE anchor. Sample indexes and Illumina adaptors were added in a first PCR, and a second PCR then increased library yield. After Ampure bead purification, the roughly 650 bp TCR product was size-selected on a 2% E-gel SizeSelection system. Before pooling, libraries had their quality checked on a Bioanalyzer, their concentration measured with Qubit, and their quantity determined with the Kapa Library Quantification kit. An Illumina HiSeq 2500 was used to sequence the libraries paired-end at 2 x 150 bp. To increase sequence diversity, about 23-30% phiX was spiked into each library pool. In the original analysis: The UMI-based MiGEC pipeline processed quality-filtered reads and removed over 80% of raw TCR sequences during error correction. IMGT germline references were used for aligning VDJ genes, and each clonotype was defined as a unique CDR3 amino acid sequence together with its V-J genes. VDJtools evaluated clonal expansion, Shannon diversity and CDR3 relatedness (CalcPairwiseDistances, ClusterSamples); CLCbio workbench built phylogenetic trees. Using coefficient-of-variation modelling across technical triplicates, the study counted a clone as expanded if it had at least 8 unique UMIs. TCRdb trimmed the raw reads at Q25, called clones with MiXCR and kept productive beta chains. One record per CDR3 amino acid sequence lists the most common genes and DNA. It is TCRdb's table, rather than the study itself, that gives the V and J calls and clone size. The sample data list approximately 27,000 distinct CDR3 sequences, and around 21% of these were observed just once. Of the sample, roughly 30% falls within the top ten clones.

The sample holds many counts of this clonotype. Its cognate antigen has yet to be identified. No base quality values were provided; no much bigger clone lies one nucleotide off. Study-wide conclusions, independent of this receptor: The highest TCR clonal expansion was observed in HAM/TSP patients, whereas the lowest was observed in MS patients, even when compared with healthy controls. No identical CDR3 amino acid sequences were found to be shared among expanded clones across subjects, suggesting that TCR-beta repertoires were private in all groups.

Material: CD4+ T cells from blood. This receptor chain uses TRBV5-6 and TRBJ2-1, with a tentative D gene TRBD2 over 5 matching bases. The clonotype originates from a man aged 45 to 65 with HTLV-1-associated myelopathy (HAM/TSP). The CDR3 loop reads CASSFNPRLARYNEQFF. The nucleotide sequence is TGTGCCAGCAGCTTTAACCCAAGGCTAGCAAGATACAATGAGCAGTTCTTC.